The 23 T cell receptor beta chains in this list originate from one sample, sequenced in a study of shared clonotypes between healthy human individuals. Here immunoSEQ multiplex PCR was the method, and the copy in TCRdb shows in-frame clones only, minus some. Among roughly 1,500,000 clones listed, 98% to 99% were seen once. The sample consisted of naive CD4+ T cells sorted from blood. The subset here: CD45RA+ positively selected. The receptors derive from a man between 25 and 39 years old in good health.

This clone was seen only once. The chain recombines TRBV5-4 with TRBJ2-3; TRBD2 matches at 13 bases. Germline V lookup: CDR1 SGHNT, CDR2 YYREEE (reference sequence). The trim removed 2 bases at V and 4 bases at J, leaving 4 bases unmatched. CDR3 length equals 16 residues. The DNA for the CDR3 is TGTGCCAGCAGCTTATCCGGACTAGCGGGAGCAGATACGCAGTATTTT. It translates to CASSLSGLAGADTQYF. The full variable domain, with the rest looked up from reference TRBV5-4 and TRBJ2-3, is ETGVTQSPTHLIKTRGQQVTLRCSSQSGHNTVSWYQQALGQGPQFIFQYYREEENGRGNFPPRFSGLQFPNYSSELNVNALELDDSALYLCASSLSGLAGADTQYFGPGTRLTVL.

The V and J genes are TRBV11-2 and TRBJ1-5, with 7 bases lining up with TRBD1. V dropped 5 bases and J dropped 4; count of bases not matched to a gene: 5. Germline CDR1 SGHAT, CDR2 FQNNGV. This CDR3 has 14 residues. DNA for the CDR3: TGTGCCAGCAGCCCTAAGGGGGCGAATCAGCCCCAGCATTTT. Translation: CASSPKGANQPQHF. The entire variable domain, with the rest obtained from reference TRBV11-2 and TRBJ1-5, is as follows: EAGVAQSPRYKIIEKRQSVAFWCNPISGHATLYWYQQILGQGPKLLIQFQNNGVVDDSQLPKDRFSAERLKGVDSTLKIQPAKLEDSAVYLCASSPKGANQPQHFGDGTRLSIL.

This clone occurred once. This chain joins TRBV25-1 and TRBJ1-5; D gene ambiguous. Germline V CDR1 and CDR2: MGHDK, SYGVNS. The CDR3 is 16 residues long. V was pared by 1 base and J by 4 bases, with 14 bases between. As DNA, the CDR3 is TGTGCCAGCAGTGAATTTGGTTCTTCGGGGAATCAGCCCCAGCATTTT. This gives the protein CASSEFGSSGNQPQHF.

The CDR3 is CASSPFAGLGTDTQYF. Written as DNA, the CDR3 is TGTGCCAGCAGCCCGTTTGCGGGACTCGGCACAGATACGCAGTATTTT. The genes are TRBV7-6 and TRBJ2-3; D perhaps matches TRBD2 (6 bases). V was clipped by 5 bases and J by 1 base, with 16 bases between them. This CDR3 has 16 amino acids. The germline V gene encodes CDR1 SGHVS and CDR2 FNYEAQ.

The CDR3 coding sequence is TGTGCCAGCAGACGCCTTCAGGGGGCGGGTTATGGCTACACCTTC. The encoded protein is CASRRLQGAGYGYTF. The chain links TRBV6-5 to TRBJ1-2; 8 nucleotides align to TRBD1. V gave up 6 bases and J gave up 5 bases; unmatched junction bases: 11. Germline V gives CDR1 MNHEY, CDR2 SVGAGI. The CDR3 loop spans 15 amino acids.

Remarks on this clone: Other DNA sequences in the same sample also yield this CDR3. The chain couples TRBV2 to TRBJ2-3; D ambiguous. The germline V and J ends were trimmed by 4 bases and 2 bases, with 4 bases remaining between them. CDR1 and CDR2 (germline): SNHLY, FYNNEI. This CDR3 is 12 amino acids long. CDR3 coding DNA: TGTGCCAGCAGTGGAGACACAGATACGCAGTATTTT. Its translation is CASSGDTDTQYF. The whole variable domain, remainder taken from reference TRBV2 and TRBJ2-3, is EPEVTQTPSHQVTQMGQEVILRCVPISNHLYFYWYRQILGQKVEFLVSFYNNEISEKSEIFDDQFSVERPDGSNFTLKIRSTKLEDSAMYFCASSGDTDTQYFGPGTRLTVL.

The chain carries TRBV30 and TRBJ1-1, with TRBD1 as a possible D gene (6 bases). The CDR3 is 11 amino acids. V was clipped by 5 bases and J by 4 bases, with 8 bases between them. Per germline, CDR1 GTSNPN and CDR2 SVGIG (reference sequence). CDR3 sequence (DNA): TGTGCCTGGCAGACAGGCACTGAAGCTTTCTTT. Translating it yields CAWQTGTEAFF.

The chain employs TRBV30 and TRBJ1-1; weak D call: TRBD1 (6 bases). The CDR3 runs 11 residues. Germline CDR1 GTSNPN, CDR2 SVGIG (reference sequence). Trimming cost V 4 bases and J 4 bases, with 7 bases left between them. The DNA of the CDR3 is TGTGCCTGGAACAGGGTCACTGAAGCTTTCTTT. It codes for CAWNRVTEAFF.

The V gene is TRBV7-5, the J gene TRBJ2-7. TRBV7-5 is assigned pseudogene status. CDR3 length: 14 amino acids. CDR3 loop: CARSLVARAYEQYF. For the CDR3, the DNA is TGTGCCAGAAGCTTAGTGGCGCGCGCTTACGAGCAGTACTTC.

The gene calls are TRBV29-1 and TRBJ2-1; 7 nucleotides line up with TRBD1. Germline CDR1 reads SQVTM; CDR2 reads ANQGSEA. With 8 bases clipped from V and 3 bases from J, the junction kept 7 bases outside the gene matches. This CDR3 is 13 amino acids long. DNA for the CDR3: TGCAGCCAGGGGACAGACCGCTACAATGAGCAGTTCTTC. It encodes CSQGTDRYNEQFF.

CDR3: CASSLAVGNTIYF. The CDR3 DNA is TGTGCCAGCAGCTTGGCCGTTGGAAACACCATATATTTT. This sequence joins TRBV5-4 and TRBJ1-3; D is unresolved. The ends were cut back, 0 bases at V and 3 bases at J, with 4 bases in the middle. Germline CDR1 is SGHNT and CDR2 is YYREEE (reference sequence). CDR3 length: 13 residues.

V gene TRBV5-1 combines with J gene TRBJ2-5, with D possibly TRBD1 on 5 matching bases. The CDR3 runs 15 residues. V lost 1 base and J 1 base, leaving 11 bases between the germline ends. Germline V gene sequence: CDR1 SGHRS, CDR2 YFSETQ. CDR3: CASSLQGHTQETQYF. The CDR3, as DNA: TGCGCCAGCAGCTTGCAAGGACATACCCAAGAGACCCAGTACTTC.

The chain has TRBV30 and TRBJ2-1, with 7 bases lining up with TRBD2. Germline V gene sequence: CDR1 GTSNPN, CDR2 SVGIG (reference sequence). There are 16 residues in the CDR3. J gave up 1 base and V 1 base, and 7 bases lay outside the gene matches. The CDR3 reads CAWSAPGGRSYNEQFF. CDR3 DNA: TGTGCCTGGAGTGCCCCGGGGGGTCGGTCCTACAATGAGCAGTTCTTC.

The V and J genes are TRBV18 and TRBJ2-2, with D perhaps matching TRBD1 (6 bases). The CDR3 runs to 16 residues. The V and J ends lost 0 bases and 5 bases respectively, with 13 bases between them. Germline V lookup: CDR1 KGHSH, CDR2 LQKENI. CDR3 DNA: TGTGCCAGCTCACCACCGGGGGCCTCGCTAACCGGGGAGCTGTTTTTT. Amino acids: CASSPPGASLTGELFF. Filled out from reference TRBV18 and TRBJ2-2, the complete variable domain reads NAGVMQNPRHLVRRRGQEARLRCSPMKGHSHVYWYRQLPEEGLKFMVYLQKENIIDESGMPKERFSAEFPKEGPSILRIQQVVRGDSAAYFCASSPPGASLTGELFFGEGSRLTVL.

The chain recombines TRBV6-1 with TRBJ2-1; D is tentatively TRBD1 or TRBD2 (5 bases each). The V gene lost 4 bases and the J gene lost 6 bases, with 22 bases spanning the gap. The CDR3 covers 17 residues. CDR1 is MNHNS and CDR2 is SASEGT in the germline V gene. The CDR3 nucleotides are TGTGCCAGCAGTGGACAGTTCTCGGGAAGCGATCCCAATGAGCAGTTCTTC. Its translation: CASSGQFSGSDPNEQFF.

The chain recombines TRBV6-5 with TRBJ2-1, with D hard to call. V shed 6 bases and J shed 2 bases, with 14 bases lying between them. CDR3 length equals 15 residues. Looked up from germline, CDR1 is MNHEY and CDR2 is SVGAGI. The CDR3 DNA follows: TGTGCCAGCAGGATGGTGGGGTCCACCTACAATGAGCAGTTCTTC. Its protein product is CASRMVGSTYNEQFF.

The chain carries TRBV4-2 and TRBJ2-1; 12 bases are shared with TRBD2. Looked up from germline, CDR1 is LGHNA and CDR2 is YNFKEQ. The V gene end was trimmed by 4 bases and the J gene end by 13 bases; junction bases not matched to a gene: 23. CDR3 length: 19 residues. The CDR3 DNA reads as TGTGCCAGCAGCCCCCGGACAGGGACACTAGCGGGAGGTCGACAACGACAGTTCTTC. Translation: CASSPRTGTLAGGRQRQFF.

V gene TRBV30 combines with J gene TRBJ1-4, with D maybe TRBD1 (6 bases). The germline V and J ends were trimmed by 4 bases and 14 bases, with 26 bases remaining between them. Per the germline V gene, CDR1 is GTSNPN and CDR2 is SVGIG (reference sequence). CDR3 size: 15 residues. CDR3 nucleotides: TGTGCCTGGACGGGGAGGGAACTCATCGGGGGCCGGCTGTTTTTT. Encoded protein: CAWTGRELIGGRLFF.

The chain carries TRBV28 and TRBJ2-7; unclear D gene. The length of the CDR3 is 14 residues. Germline V gene sequence: CDR1 MDHEN, CDR2 SYDVKM. Deletions cut 5 bases from V and 3 bases from J, with 14 bases between. The DNA of the CDR3 is TGTGCCAGCAGTAAGGACCATCCCCTCTACGAGCAGTACTTC. Its protein is CASSKDHPLYEQYF. Using reference TRBV28 and TRBJ2-7 for the parts outside the CDR3, the full variable domain is DVKVTQSSRYLVKRTGEKVFLECVQDMDHENMFWYRQDPGLGLRLIYFSYDVKMKEKGDIPEGYSVSREKKERFSLILESASTNQTSMYLCASSKDHPLYEQYFGPGTRLTVT.

The chain is built from TRBV4-3 and TRBJ1-4, with D unresolved. This CDR3 has 16 residues. In germline, CDR1 is LGHNA, CDR2 YSLEER. V was cut by 0 bases and J by 5 bases, with 13 bases left in between. DNA for the CDR3: TGCGCCAGCAGCCAAGATCGATCCCCACGAAATGAAAAACTGTTTTTT. Its protein is CASSQDRSPRNEKLFF.

The genes are TRBV6-1 and TRBJ1-5; TRBD1 might be the D (5 bases). V lost 4 bases and J 5 bases, leaving 12 bases between the germline ends. The CDR3 totals 14 residues. The germline V gene has CDR1 MNHNS and CDR2 SASEGT. As DNA, the CDR3 is TGTGCCAGCAGTGCAGGGTTGGGGGATCAGCCCCAGCATTTT. It yields the protein CASSAGLGDQPQHF.

The V gene is TRBV5-1, the J gene TRBJ2-7; perhaps TRBD2 as D (5 bases). V was pared by 0 bases and J by 2 bases, with 15 bases between. This CDR3 is 16 amino acids long. Per the germline V gene, CDR1 is SGHRS and CDR2 is YFSETQ. The CDR3, as DNA: TGCGCCAGCAGCTTGGGCCCCGGACTTGATACCTACGAGCAGTACTTC. Amino acid sequence: CASSLGPGLDTYEQYF.

The V call is TRBV5-5, the J call TRBJ1-2; possible D gene TRBD1, 5 bases. From germline, CDR1 is SGHKS and CDR2 YYEKEE (reference sequence). The CDR3 contains 16 residues. With 2 bases removed from V and 4 bases from J, the gap between germline ends came to 18 bases. The chain's CDR3 is CASSLEPGLGTYGYTF. CDR3 sequence (DNA): TGTGCCAGCAGCTTAGAGCCGGGCCTGGGGACCTATGGCTACACCTTC.